This T cell receptor (beta chain) emerged from a study of response to subunit inactivated influenza vaccine. Points from the study as a whole: There was a suggestion from the authors that each seasonal influenza vaccination recruits few new T cells.

Each CDR3 protein is one row after TCRdb ran MiXCR on the RT-PCR reads. In the table there are hundreds of thousands of distinct CDR3 sequences, 25% of which are singletons. V dropped 0 bases and J dropped 0; count of bases not matched to a gene: 4. There are 17 residues in the CDR3. The germline V gene encodes CDR1 MNHEY and CDR2 SVGAGI. This clonotype was recorded a few times. Its target is not known. The rearrangement uses TRBV6-5 and TRBJ2-5, with 10 bases fitting TRBD2. This receptor was taken from a man between 45 and 60 years old who received an inactivated influenza vaccine. The sample here was CD4+ T cells sorted from PBMCs, taken more than 4 days after vaccination. The CDR3 sequence: CASSYSSGRPDQETQYF. DNA for the CDR3: TGTGCCAGCAGTTACTCTAGCGGGAGGCCGGACCAAGAGACCCAGTACTTC.